This TCR beta chain was observed in a study of cytomegalovirus exposure and HLA in healthy donors. Study-wide points: Rare TCR sequences predominated, though certain public TCRs were found in many donors.

Per germline, CDR1 SGHDN and CDR2 FVKESK. The CDR3 spans 21 residues. V shed 2 bases, J shed 0 bases, and the junction held 14 bases outside the gene matches. Of note for this clone: Its antigen remains unknown.

PCR primers comprised 60 Vbeta and 13 Jbeta primers. Repertoires were generated with immunoSEQ multiplex PCR, while TCRdb's copy carries only in-frame clones and drops some. Of fewer than 250,000 clones in the sample, 70% to 80% were seen once. The TCR originated in a male donor in good health and CMV-seropositive. Sequences were obtained from PBMCs. J is TRBJ1-4 and V is TRBV14, with 11 bases fitting TRBD1. Here the CDR3 DNA reads TGTGCCAGCAGCCAACCCGGGACAGGGGGTTACTACTTACCAACTAATGAAAAACTGTTTTTT. As protein: CASSQPGTGGYYLPTNEKLFF.